This T cell receptor beta chain was recorded in a study of low-dose radiotherapy and immunotherapy resistance in tumors. Across the study: Individuals in Cohort 2 had 1 Gy per fraction every two weeks, adding up to 13 Gy over 26 weeks. Both drugs were delivered intravenously to patients (nivolumab 240 mg every two weeks and ipilimumab 1 mg/kg every six weeks).

This clonotype has ten or more counts. Per the germline V gene, CDR1 is SGHTA and CDR2 is FQGTGA. The CDR3 has 15 amino acids. Trimming removed 5 bases from V and 8 bases from J; junction bases left unmatched: 9. First-strand cDNA relied on TRAV- and TRBV-specific primers spanning alpha and beta chains. It was with a constant-region primer and a V-primer adapter that TCRs were amplified over roughly 19 PCR cycles. TCRdb itself ran the reads through MiXCR, one entry per CDR3 protein. The sample holds tens of thousands of distinct CDR3 sequences; less than 25% are singletons and the top ten take 9.2%. Time point noted: after trial treatment. The treatment is: LDRT plus nivolumab, ipilimumab, low-dose cyclophosphamide and aspirin (RACIN trial).

V gene TRBV7-3 combines with J gene TRBJ2-1; 10 nucleotides line up with TRBD2. The sequencing used PBMCs, collected after low-dose radiotherapy plus immunotherapy. The receptor comes from a female donor with ovarian cancer. As DNA, the CDR3 is TGTGCCAGCAGCCGGCTAGCGGGAGCCTCCGATGAGCAGTTCTTC. Its translation is CASSRLAGASDEQFF.